The clone carrying this T cell receptor beta chain was counted at least ten times. The antigen remains undetermined. The sample is drawn from a study of T-cell memory formation after mild COVID-19. Study-wide context: Across donors, TCR clusters were largely donor specific.

TCRdb recomputed calls from the 5' RACE reads with MiXCR, one row per CDR3 protein. The sample has approximately 300,000 distinct CDR3 sequences, approximately 8% seen once. Overall study findings and caveats: Day 15 to 85 contractors were CD4/CD8 balanced; later expanders leaned CD4+. Memory from before infection featured some responding clones, which suggests cross-reactive memory joined.

Germline-derived CDR1 and CDR2 are LNHNV and YYDKDF (reference sequence). The ends were cut back, 0 bases at V and 2 bases at J, with 8 bases in the middle. This CDR3 has 15 residues. The clonotype comes from a man younger than 30 who had mild COVID-19 (a few samples of this study predate the infection). Cell type and time point are not known. The rearrangement links TRBV15 to TRBJ2-1; tentatively, D is TRBD1 (6 bases). The sample was PBMCs or a T cell subset sorted from them (not recorded which). This CDR3 reads CATSRDRDTYNEQFF. CDR3 DNA sequence: TGTGCCACCAGCAGAGACCGGGACACCTACAATGAGCAGTTCTTC.